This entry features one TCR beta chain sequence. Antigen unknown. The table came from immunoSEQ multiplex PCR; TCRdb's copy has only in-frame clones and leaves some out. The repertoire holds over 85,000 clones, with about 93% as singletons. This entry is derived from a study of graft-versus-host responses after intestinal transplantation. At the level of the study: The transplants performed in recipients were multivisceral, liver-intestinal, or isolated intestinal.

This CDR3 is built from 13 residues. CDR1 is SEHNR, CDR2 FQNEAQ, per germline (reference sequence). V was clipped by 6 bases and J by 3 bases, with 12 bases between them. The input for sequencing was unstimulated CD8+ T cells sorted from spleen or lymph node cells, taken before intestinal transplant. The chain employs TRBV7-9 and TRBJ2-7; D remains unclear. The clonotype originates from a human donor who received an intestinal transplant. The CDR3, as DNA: TGTGCCAGCAGACAAACAGAAGACTACGAGCAGTACTTC. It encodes CASRQTEDYEQYF. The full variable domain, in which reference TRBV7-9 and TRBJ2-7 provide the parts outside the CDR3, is DTGVSQNPRHKITKRGQNVTFRCDPISEHNRLYWYRQTLGQGPEFLTYFQNEAQLEKSRLLSDRFSAERPKGSFSTLEIQRTEQGDSAMYLCASRQTEDYEQYFGPGTRLTVT.